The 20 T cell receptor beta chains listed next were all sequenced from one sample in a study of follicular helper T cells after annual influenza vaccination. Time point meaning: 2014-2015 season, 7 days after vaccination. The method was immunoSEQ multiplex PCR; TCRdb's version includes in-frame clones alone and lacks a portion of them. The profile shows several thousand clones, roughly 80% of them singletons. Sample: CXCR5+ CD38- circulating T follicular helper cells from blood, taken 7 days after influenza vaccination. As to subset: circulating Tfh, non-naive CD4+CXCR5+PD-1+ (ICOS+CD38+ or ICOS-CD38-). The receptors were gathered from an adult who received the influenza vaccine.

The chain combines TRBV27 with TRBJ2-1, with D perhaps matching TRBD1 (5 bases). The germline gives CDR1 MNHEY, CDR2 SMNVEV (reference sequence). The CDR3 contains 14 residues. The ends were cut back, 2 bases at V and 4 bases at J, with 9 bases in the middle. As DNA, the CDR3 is TGTGCCAGCAGTTTACAGGGCCCATACAATGAGCAGTTCTTC. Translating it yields CASSLQGPYNEQFF.

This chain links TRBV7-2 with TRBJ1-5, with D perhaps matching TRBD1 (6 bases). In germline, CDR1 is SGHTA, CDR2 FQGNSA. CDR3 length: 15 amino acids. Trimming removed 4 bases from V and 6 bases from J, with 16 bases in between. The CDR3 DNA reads TGTGCCAGCAGCTCAGACAGGTCCGCAGGTCAGCCCCAGCATTTT. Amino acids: CASSSDRSAGQPQHF. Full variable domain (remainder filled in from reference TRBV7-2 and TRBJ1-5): GAGVSQSPSNKVTEKGKDVELRCDPISGHTALYWYRQSLGQGLEFLIYFQGNSAPDKSGLPSDRFSAERTGGSVSTLTIQRTQQEDSAVYLCASSSDRSAGQPQHFGDGTRLSIL.

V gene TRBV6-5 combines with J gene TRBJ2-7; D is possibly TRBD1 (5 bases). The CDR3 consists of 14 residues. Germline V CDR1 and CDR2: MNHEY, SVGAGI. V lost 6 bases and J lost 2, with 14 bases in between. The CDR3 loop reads CASSKGIGTYEQYF. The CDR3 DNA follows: TGTGCCAGCAGCAAGGGGATTGGGACCTACGAGCAGTACTTC.

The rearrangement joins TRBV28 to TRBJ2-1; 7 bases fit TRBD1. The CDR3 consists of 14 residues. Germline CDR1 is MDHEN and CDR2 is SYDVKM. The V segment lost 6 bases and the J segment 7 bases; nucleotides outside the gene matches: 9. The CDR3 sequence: CASRVTGSLNEQFF. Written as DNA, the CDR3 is TGTGCCAGCAGGGTGACAGGGAGTTTGAATGAGCAGTTCTTC.

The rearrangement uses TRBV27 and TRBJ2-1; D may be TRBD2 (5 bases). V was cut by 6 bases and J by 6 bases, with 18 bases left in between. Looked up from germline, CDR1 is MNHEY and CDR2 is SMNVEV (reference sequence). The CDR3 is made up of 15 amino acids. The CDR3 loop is CASRTRATEGNEQFF. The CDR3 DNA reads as TGTGCCAGCAGGACCCGGGCCACAGAGGGCAATGAGCAGTTCTTC.

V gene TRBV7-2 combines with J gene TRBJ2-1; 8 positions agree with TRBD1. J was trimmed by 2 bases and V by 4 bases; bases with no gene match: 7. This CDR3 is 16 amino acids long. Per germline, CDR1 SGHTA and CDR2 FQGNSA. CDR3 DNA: TGTGCCAGCAGCTCTGGACAGGGAAGAGCCTACAATGAGCAGTTCTTC. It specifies CASSSGQGRAYNEQFF.

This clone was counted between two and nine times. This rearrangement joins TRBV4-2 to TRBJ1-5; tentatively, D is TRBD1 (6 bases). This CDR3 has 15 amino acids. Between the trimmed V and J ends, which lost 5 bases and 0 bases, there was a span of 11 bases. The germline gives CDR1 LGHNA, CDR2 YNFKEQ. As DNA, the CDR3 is TGTGCCAGCAGCTACTCAGGGGATAGCAATCAGCCCCAGCATTTT. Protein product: CASSYSGDSNQPQHF.

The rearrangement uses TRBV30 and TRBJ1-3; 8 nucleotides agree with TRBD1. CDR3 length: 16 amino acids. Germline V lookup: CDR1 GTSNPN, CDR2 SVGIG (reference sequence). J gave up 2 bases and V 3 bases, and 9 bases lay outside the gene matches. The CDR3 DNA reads TGTGCCTGGAGGGCAGGGGGCGCCTTCGCTGGAAACACCATATATTTT. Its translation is CAWRAGGAFAGNTIYF.

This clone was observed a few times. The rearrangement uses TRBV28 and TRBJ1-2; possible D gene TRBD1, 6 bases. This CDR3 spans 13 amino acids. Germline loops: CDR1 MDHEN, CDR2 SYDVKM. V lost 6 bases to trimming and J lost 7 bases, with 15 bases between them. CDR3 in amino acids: CASRSTGEGGYTF. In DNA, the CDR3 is TGTGCCAGCAGGTCGACAGGAGAGGGTGGCTACACCTTC.

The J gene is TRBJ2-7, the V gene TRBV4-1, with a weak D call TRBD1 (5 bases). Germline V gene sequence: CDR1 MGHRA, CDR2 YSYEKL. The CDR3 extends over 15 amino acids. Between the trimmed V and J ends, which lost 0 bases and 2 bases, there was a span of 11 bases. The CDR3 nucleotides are TGCGCCAGCAGCCAAGACGCAAGGACAACCTACGAGCAGTACTTC. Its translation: CASSQDARTTYEQYF.

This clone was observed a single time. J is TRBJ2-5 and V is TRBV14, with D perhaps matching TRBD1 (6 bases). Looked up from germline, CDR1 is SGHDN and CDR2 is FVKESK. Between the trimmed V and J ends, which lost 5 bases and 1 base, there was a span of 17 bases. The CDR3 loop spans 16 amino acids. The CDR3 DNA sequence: TGTGCCAGCAGCTCAATACAGGGACGTCTCCAAGAGACCCAGTACTTC. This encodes CASSSIQGRLQETQYF.

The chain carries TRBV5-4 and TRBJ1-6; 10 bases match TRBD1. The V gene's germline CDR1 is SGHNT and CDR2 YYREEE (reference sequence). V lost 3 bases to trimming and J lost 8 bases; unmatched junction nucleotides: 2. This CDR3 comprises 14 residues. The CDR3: CASSSGTGDSPLHF. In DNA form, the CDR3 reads TGTGCCAGCAGCTCCGGGACAGGGGATTCACCCCTCCACTTT.

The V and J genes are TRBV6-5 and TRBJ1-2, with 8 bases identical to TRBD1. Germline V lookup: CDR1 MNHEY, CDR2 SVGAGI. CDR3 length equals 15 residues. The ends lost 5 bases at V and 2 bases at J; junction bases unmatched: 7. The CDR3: CASSRQGKRNYGYTF. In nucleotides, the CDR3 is TGTGCCAGCAGTAGACAGGGGAAGAGGAACTATGGCTACACCTTC.

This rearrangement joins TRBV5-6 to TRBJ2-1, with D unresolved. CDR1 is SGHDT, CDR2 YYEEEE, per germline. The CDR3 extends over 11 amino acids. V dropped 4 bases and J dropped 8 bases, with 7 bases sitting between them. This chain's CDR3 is CASSRVDEQFF. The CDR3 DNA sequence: TGTGCCAGCAGCCGGGTTGATGAGCAGTTCTTC.

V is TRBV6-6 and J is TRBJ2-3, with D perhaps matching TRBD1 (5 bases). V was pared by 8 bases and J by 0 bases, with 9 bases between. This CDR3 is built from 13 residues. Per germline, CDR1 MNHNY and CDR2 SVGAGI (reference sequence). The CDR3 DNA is TGTGCCAGCCAAGGGGATAGCACAGATACGCAGTATTTT. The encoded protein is CASQGDSTDTQYF.

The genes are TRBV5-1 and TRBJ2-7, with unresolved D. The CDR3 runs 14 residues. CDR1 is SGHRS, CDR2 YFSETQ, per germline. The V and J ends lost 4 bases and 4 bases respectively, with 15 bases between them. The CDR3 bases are TGCGCCAGCAGCCCGCGGCCCGGTACTTACGAGCAGTACTTC. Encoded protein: CASSPRPGTYEQYF.

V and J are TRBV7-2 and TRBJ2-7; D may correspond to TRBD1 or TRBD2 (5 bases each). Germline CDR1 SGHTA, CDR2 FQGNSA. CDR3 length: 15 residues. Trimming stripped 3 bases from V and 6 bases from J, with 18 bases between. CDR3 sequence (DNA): TGTGCCAGCAGCTTGTATGGATCTGGGACCGGCGAGCAGTACTTC. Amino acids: CASSLYGSGTGEQYF.

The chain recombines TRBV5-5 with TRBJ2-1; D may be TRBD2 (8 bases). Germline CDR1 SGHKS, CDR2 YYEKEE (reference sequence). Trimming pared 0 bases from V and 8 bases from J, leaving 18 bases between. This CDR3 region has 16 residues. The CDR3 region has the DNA TGTGCCAGCAGCTTGGCGGGAGGGGGCGCAACGTATGAGCAGTTCTTC. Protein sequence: CASSLAGGGATYEQFF. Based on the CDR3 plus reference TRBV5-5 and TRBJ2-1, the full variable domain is DAGVTQSPTHLIKTRGQQVTLRCSPISGHKSVSWYQQVLGQGPQFIFQYYEKEERGRGNFPDRFSARQFPNYSSELNVNALLLGDSALYLCASSLAGGGATYEQFFGPGTRLTVL.

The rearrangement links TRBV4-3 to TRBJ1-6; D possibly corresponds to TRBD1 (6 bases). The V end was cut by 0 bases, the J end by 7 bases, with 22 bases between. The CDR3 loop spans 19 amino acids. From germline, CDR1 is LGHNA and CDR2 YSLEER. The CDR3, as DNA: TGCGCCAGCAGCCAAGATCCTGCGACAGGTCTTTCGTCAAATTCACCCCTCCACTTT. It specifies CASSQDPATGLSSNSPLHF.

CDR3 protein: CASSPRTGPLGYTEAFF. The CDR3, as DNA: TGTGCCAGCAGCCCTCGGACGGGGCCCCTGGGGTACACTGAAGCTTTCTTT. This rearrangement joins TRBV11-3 to TRBJ1-1, with D maybe TRBD1 (5 bases). CDR1 and CDR2 (germline): SGHNT, YENEEA. The CDR3 consists of 17 residues. V was pared by 5 bases and J by 3 bases, with 22 bases between. Supplemented by reference TRBV11-3 and TRBJ1-1, the full variable domain reads EAGVVQSPRYKIIEKKQPVAFWCNPISGHNTLYWYLQNLGQGPELLIRYENEEAVDDSQLPKDRFSAERLKGVDSTLKIQPAELGDSAVYLCASSPRTGPLGYTEAFFGQGTRLTVV.